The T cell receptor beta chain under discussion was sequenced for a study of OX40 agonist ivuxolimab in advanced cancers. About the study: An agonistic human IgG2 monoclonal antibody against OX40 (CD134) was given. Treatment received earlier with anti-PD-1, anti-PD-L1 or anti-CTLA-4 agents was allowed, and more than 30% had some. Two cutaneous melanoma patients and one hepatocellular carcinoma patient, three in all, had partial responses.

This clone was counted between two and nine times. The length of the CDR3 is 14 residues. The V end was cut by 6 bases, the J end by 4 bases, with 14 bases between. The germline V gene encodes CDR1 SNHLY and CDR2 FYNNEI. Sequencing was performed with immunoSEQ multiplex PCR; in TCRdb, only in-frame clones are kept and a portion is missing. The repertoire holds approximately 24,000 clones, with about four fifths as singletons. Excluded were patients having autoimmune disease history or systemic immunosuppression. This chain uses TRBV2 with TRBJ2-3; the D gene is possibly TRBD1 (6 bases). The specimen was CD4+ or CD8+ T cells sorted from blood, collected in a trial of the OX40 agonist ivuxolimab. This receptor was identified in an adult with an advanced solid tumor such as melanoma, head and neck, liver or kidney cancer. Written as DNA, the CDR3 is TGTGCCAGCAGCTCAGGACAGCCGCCAGATACGCAGTATTTT. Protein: CASSSGQPPDTQYF.